Presented here are 25 T cell receptor beta chains from one specimen sequenced in a study of blood T cell repertoires in COVID-19. Sequencing used immunoSEQ multiplex PCR; TCRdb keeps in-frame clones, though not all of them. This sample carries a few hundred thousand clones, 80% to 90% of them seen once, and the ten largest clones take roughly 1.1%. The sequencing sample was made of PBMCs or T cells enriched from blood (not recorded which). These receptors originate from a man between 25 and 39 years old who had recovered from COVID-19.

The chain has TRBV6-1 and TRBJ1-2; D ambiguous. Germline CDR1 reads MNHNS; CDR2 reads SASEGT. The V end was cut by 3 bases, the J end by 3 bases, with 5 bases between. There are 12 residues in the CDR3. CDR3 amino acids: CASSDTDYGYTF. For the CDR3, the DNA is TGTGCCAGCAGTGATACGGACTATGGCTACACCTTC.

This sequence joins TRBV12-1 and TRBJ2-1; the table calls TRBD2, which could not be checked here. TRBV12-1 is assigned pseudogene status. The CDR3 consists of 23 residues. For the CDR3, the DNA is TGTGCCAGCAGCCCCGATCCATTCGGACTAGCGGGAGGACAAGGGGGGTCCTACAATGAGCAGTTCTTC. Translation gives CASSPDPFGLAGGQGGSYNEQFF.

The J gene is TRBJ1-6, the V gene TRBV4-1, with 9 bases that match TRBD1. CDR1 MGHRA and CDR2 YSYEKL come from the germline V gene. Trimming took 1 base from V and 9 from J; bases not matched to a gene: 13. The CDR3 is made up of 18 amino acids. The CDR3 is CASSQGLQGALSSSPLHF. The DNA for the CDR3 is TGCGCCAGCAGCCAAGGCTTACAGGGGGCCTTATCAAGTTCACCCCTCCACTTT.

V gene TRBV11-2 combines with J gene TRBJ1-1, with D unclear. Germline-derived CDR1 and CDR2 are SGHAT and FQNNGV. Trimming cost V 1 base and J 2 bases, with 11 bases left between them. This CDR3 is 15 amino acids long. In DNA, the CDR3 is TGTGCCAGCAGCTTAGTTGGCCAGATCAACACTGAAGCTTTCTTT. Translated: CASSLVGQINTEAFF.

A single count supports this clone. The rearrangement uses TRBV28 and TRBJ2-7, with 8 bases that match TRBD2. The V and J ends lost 5 bases and 3 bases, in that order; junction bases with no gene match: 9. Germline V gene sequence: CDR1 MDHEN, CDR2 SYDVKM. The CDR3 runs 15 residues. Written as DNA, the CDR3 is TGTGCCAGCAGTACTGGGGGGGCGGGAGGCTACGAGCAGTACTTC. Protein product: CASSTGGAGGYEQYF.

The V call is TRBV5-1, the J call TRBJ2-6, with D unclear. CDR3 length: 15 residues. Trimming took 3 bases from V and 0 from J, leaving 7 bases between them. From germline, CDR1 is SGHRS and CDR2 YFSETQ. The DNA of the CDR3 is TGCGCCAGCAGCTCGGCGGCCTCTGGGGCCAACGTCCTGACTTTC. Protein sequence: CASSSAASGANVLTF.

The genes are TRBV7-8 and TRBJ2-3, with TRBD2 matching over 13 bases. CDR1 and CDR2 (germline): SGHVS, FQNEAQ. CDR3 length: 15 residues. The junction had 4 bases not matched to a gene; V was cut back by 5 bases and J by 5 bases. The CDR3 DNA sequence: TGTGCCAGCAGCAGACTAGCGGGAGGTCAAGATACGCAGTATTTT. Its translation: CASSRLAGGQDTQYF. Supplemented by reference TRBV7-8 and TRBJ2-3, the full variable domain reads GAGVSQSPRYKVAKRGQDVALRCDPISGHVSLFWYQQALGQGPEFLTYFQNEAQLDKSGLPSDRFFAERPEGSVSTLKIQRTQQEDSAVYLCASSRLAGGQDTQYFGPGTRLTVL.

The chain couples TRBV7-2 to TRBJ2-4; perhaps TRBD2 as D (6 bases). CDR1 is SGHTA, CDR2 FQGNSA, per germline. The CDR3 extends over 14 amino acids. The ends were cut back, 4 bases at V and 9 bases at J, with 16 bases in the middle. CDR3 coding DNA: TGTGCCAGCAGCTCCCAGACCCTGGGGGGCATTCAGTACTTC. Protein: CASSSQTLGGIQYF.

The V and J genes are TRBV18 and TRBJ1-5; D ambiguous. Trimming took off 2 bases at V and 2 bases at J, with 4 bases between the two ends. Per germline, CDR1 KGHSH and CDR2 LQKENI. The CDR3 has 13 amino acids. The CDR3 loop reads CASSPTRNQPQHF. CDR3 in DNA: TGTGCCAGCTCACCAACACGCAATCAGCCCCAGCATTTT.

The chain links TRBV28 to TRBJ2-7; 9 nucleotides align to TRBD2. The CDR3 runs to 15 residues. Germline V CDR1 and CDR2: MDHEN, SYDVKM. Trimming took 1 base from V and 2 from J; bases not matched to a gene: 3. CDR3 region: CASSLSSGMTYEQYF. The CDR3 DNA sequence: TGTGCCAGCAGTTTATCTAGCGGGATGACCTACGAGCAGTACTTC.

The gene calls are TRBV19 and TRBJ2-2; 10 bases fit TRBD1. The trim removed 7 bases at V and 1 base at J, leaving 6 bases unmatched. This CDR3 has 16 amino acids. From germline, CDR1 is LNHDA and CDR2 SQIVND (reference sequence). CDR3 in amino acids: CASTLRTGGNTGELFF. As DNA, the CDR3 is TGTGCCAGTACCCTTCGGACAGGGGGGAACACCGGGGAGCTGTTTTTT.

The rearrangement uses TRBV7-9 and TRBJ2-1, with a possible D match to TRBD1 (6 bases). The V end was cut by 1 base, the J end by 11 bases, with 9 bases between. The CDR3 contains 12 residues. The germline gives CDR1 SEHNR, CDR2 FQNEAQ (reference sequence). CDR3 sequence: CASSLEGQQQFF. DNA of the CDR3: TGTGCCAGCAGCTTAGAAGGACAGCAGCAGTTCTTC.

The CDR3 reads CASSLDSFYEQYF. CDR3 nucleotide sequence: TGTGCCAGCAGCTTAGACAGCTTCTACGAGCAGTACTTC. The rearrangement joins TRBV5-6 to TRBJ2-7, with D possibly being TRBD1 (5 bases). There are 13 residues in the CDR3. V was cut by 2 bases and J by 3 bases, with 9 bases left in between. The germline gives CDR1 SGHDT, CDR2 YYEEEE.

This sequence joins TRBV6-2 or TRBV6-3 and TRBJ2-7, with 11 bases matching TRBD2. Germline V gene lookup returns CDR1 MNHEY and CDR2 SVGEGT. CDR3 length equals 18 residues. J gave up 0 bases and V 0 bases, and 7 bases lay outside the gene matches. In DNA form, the CDR3 reads TGTGCCAGCAGTTACTCGGTGGGTACTAGCGGGAGCTCCTACGAGCAGTACTTC. Translation gives CASSYSVGTSGSSYEQYF.

On this clone itself: At the DNA level, this CDR3 is encoded by other sequences in the same sample as well. This chain's CDR3 is CASSIGRGNTEAFF. In DNA, the CDR3 is TGTGCCAGTAGTATTGGGAGGGGAAACACTGAAGCTTTCTTT. The gene calls are TRBV19 and TRBJ1-1; TRBD1 is a possible D gene (5 bases). Trimming removed 3 bases at V and 2 bases at J, with 10 bases between. The CDR3 has 14 amino acids. Looked up from germline, CDR1 is LNHDA and CDR2 is SQIVND (reference sequence).

V is TRBV5-1 and J is TRBJ1-5, with D maybe TRBD1 (5 bases). V dropped 3 bases and J dropped 9 bases, with 13 bases sitting between them. This CDR3 has 13 residues. Germline assignment: CDR1 SGHRS and CDR2 YFSETQ. CDR3 bases: TGCGCCAGCAGCTGGGGTCGGGGGTCGCCCCAGCATTTT. Translation: CASSWGRGSPQHF.

For the CDR3, the DNA is TGTGCCACCAGCAGAGATAGAGGCTATGAGCAGTTCTTC. It codes for CATSRDRGYEQFF. The rearrangement links TRBV15 to TRBJ2-1; the D is unclear. Trimming took 0 bases from V and 8 from J, leaving 8 bases between them. This CDR3 region has 13 residues. Germline loops: CDR1 LNHNV, CDR2 YYDKDF (reference sequence). The variable domain in full, completed from reference TRBV15 and TRBJ2-1, reads DAMVIQNPRYQVTQFGKPVTLSCSQTLNHNVMYWYQQKSSQAPKLLFHYYDKDFNNEADTPDNFQSRRPNTSFCFLDIRSPGLGDTAMYLCATSRDRGYEQFFGPGTRLTVL.

In this sample, this clone turned up once. The chain links TRBV5-4 to TRBJ1-5, with 8 bases aligning to TRBD1. The CDR3 is made up of 13 amino acids. V shed 5 bases, J shed 7 bases, and the junction held 5 bases outside the gene matches. The germline V gene has CDR1 SGHNT and CDR2 YYREEE (reference sequence). The chain's CDR3 is CASRPGGDQPQHF. As DNA, the CDR3 is TGTGCCAGCAGGCCAGGGGGCGACCAGCCCCAGCATTTT.

The chain is built from TRBV14 and TRBJ2-3; D perhaps matches TRBD2 (5 bases). This CDR3 contains 15 residues. V shed 0 bases and J shed 0 bases, with 7 bases lying between them. Germline assignment: CDR1 SGHDN and CDR2 FVKESK. DNA for the CDR3: TGTGCCAGCAGCCAAGAAGGAGGTAGCACAGATACGCAGTATTTT. This sequence encodes CASSQEGGSTDTQYF.

The rearrangement uses TRBV5-1 and TRBJ2-7, with 7 bases aligning to TRBD1. With 2 bases clipped from V and 3 bases from J, the junction kept 5 bases outside the gene matches. The CDR3 extends over 14 amino acids. Germline V lookup: CDR1 SGHRS, CDR2 YFSETQ. The DNA for the CDR3 is TGCGCCAGCAGCTTCCGGGACAGAGTCTACGAGCAGTACTTC. This translates into CASSFRDRVYEQYF. The whole variable domain, remainder taken from reference TRBV5-1 and TRBJ2-7, is KAGVTQTPRYLIKTRGQQVTLSCSPISGHRSVSWYQQTPGQGLQFLFEYFSETQRNKGNFPGRFSGRQFSNSRSEMNVSTLELGDSALYLCASSFRDRVYEQYFGPGTRLTVT.

The chain couples TRBV30 to TRBJ2-7; 8 bases line up with TRBD2. V shed 3 bases, J shed 2 bases, and the junction held 9 bases outside the gene matches. There are 15 residues in the CDR3. Per the germline V gene, CDR1 is GTSNPN and CDR2 is SVGIG (reference sequence). This CDR3 reads CAWSRSGSHTYEQYF. CDR3 DNA sequence: TGTGCCTGGAGCCGAAGCGGGAGCCACACCTACGAGCAGTACTTC. The whole variable domain, remainder taken from reference TRBV30 and TRBJ2-7, is SQTIHQWPATLVQPVGSPLSLECTVEGTSNPNLYWYRQAAGRGLQLLFYSVGIGQISSEVPQNLSASRPQDRQFILSSKKLLLSDSGFYLCAWSRSGSHTYEQYFGPGTRLTVT.

The rearrangement joins TRBV2 to TRBJ1-4; 7 positions agree with TRBD1. The CDR3 has 15 residues. From germline, CDR1 is SNHLY and CDR2 FYNNEI. Trimming at V came to 5 bases and at J to 5 bases, leaving 8 bases not matched to a gene. As DNA, the CDR3 is TGTGCCAGCAGTTTACAGACAGGGACGAATGAAAAACTGTTTTTT. Protein sequence: CASSLQTGTNEKLFF.

The chain recombines TRBV6-1 with TRBJ1-5; a weak D match, TRBD1 (5 bases). The CDR3 totals 15 residues. Germline CDR1 and CDR2: MNHNS and SASEGT. Trimming removed 1 base at V and 7 bases at J, with 14 bases between. The CDR3 is CASSEVVGQGQPQHF. Here the CDR3 DNA reads TGTGCCAGCAGTGAAGTTGTAGGACAAGGCCAGCCCCAGCATTTT.

This chain links TRBV4-1 with TRBJ1-5, with 8 bases that match TRBD1. Per the germline V gene, CDR1 is MGHRA and CDR2 is YSYEKL. CDR3 length: 17 amino acids. J gave up 0 bases and V 3 bases, and 7 bases lay outside the gene matches. DNA for the CDR3: TGCGCCAGCAGCCAGACAGGGGTCGGCCCTAGCAATCAGCCCCAGCATTTT. As protein: CASSQTGVGPSNQPQHF.

This clone was counted a single time. The CDR3, as DNA: TGTGCCAGCAGCACCTGGGGGGACTACGAGCAGTACTTC. As protein: CASSTWGDYEQYF. The chain employs TRBV27 and TRBJ2-7; D may be TRBD2 (6 bases). This CDR3 is 13 amino acids long. Germline-derived CDR1 and CDR2 are MNHEY and SMNVEV (reference sequence). Trimming shortened V by 6 bases and J by 3 bases, and 12 bases separated the two germline ends.